This T cell receptor beta chain appears in the sequencing data of a study of blood T cell repertoires in COVID-19. As for the study in general: COVID-19 samples, acute and convalescent, were from the United States, Italy and Spain.

V dropped 5 bases and J dropped 1 base, with 12 bases sitting between them. Germline V CDR1 and CDR2: SGHNT, YYREEE (reference sequence). This CDR3 spans 15 amino acids. The table came from immunoSEQ multiplex PCR; TCRdb's copy has only in-frame clones and leaves some out. The repertoire holds approximately 100,000 clones, with 65% to 90% as singletons. This chain connects TRBV5-4 to TRBJ2-2; D is possibly TRBD2 (6 bases). This receptor was taken from a woman aged 45 to 65 who had recovered from COVID-19. Source material: PBMCs or T cells enriched from blood (not recorded which). The DNA for the CDR3 is TGTGCCAGCAGATCAGCGGGTGAGAACACCGGGGAGCTGTTTTTT. Its translation is CASRSAGENTGELFF.